This T cell receptor (beta chain) emerged from a study of cytomegalovirus exposure and HLA in healthy donors. TCRdb's copy holds only in-frame clones and misses some; the assay was immunoSEQ multiplex PCR. The sample has more than 95,000 clones, around 88% seen once; the top ten hold around 5%. The receptor was derived from a man younger than 35 in good health and CMV-seronegative. Input material: PBMCs.

This chain's CDR3 is CSVQGTKGRESTEAFF. The CDR3, as DNA: TGCAGCGTCCAGGGGACTAAAGGAAGGGAGAGCACTGAAGCTTTCTTT. V and J are TRBV29-1 and TRBJ1-1, with a tentative D call TRBD1 (6 bases). The CDR3 is 16 amino acids. Trimming took off 6 bases at V and 4 bases at J, with 24 bases between the two ends. CDR1 SQVTM and CDR2 ANQGSEA come from the germline V gene.